The 25 T cell receptor beta chains presented below share a single source sample, sequenced in a study of cytotoxic CD8 clonotypes in ibrutinib-treated CLL (dated by TCRdb to the early 2020s). The sample's time point label, in plain terms: progressive disease on ibrutinib. Preparation of the library involved the immunoSEQ multiplex PCR assay. Drawn from immuneACCESS, this table holds only the in-frame rearrangements with V and J called that TCRdb kept. Clones are partly lost; checked studies trace under half to an unresolved V gene and leave the rest unexplained. The sample profile shows around 40,000 clones; around 70% of them were found once. The top ten constitute 10% of the sample. This specimen was PBMCs, taken at disease progression, from a patient treated with ibrutinib. The receptors stem from a human donor with chronic lymphocytic leukemia.

The J gene is TRBJ2-3, the V gene TRBV6-4, with D perhaps being TRBD1 or TRBD2 (5 bases each). Germline loops: CDR1 MRHNA, CDR2 SNTAGT. The CDR3 has 13 residues. V lost 4 bases, J lost 0 bases, and 5 bases lay in between. DNA for the CDR3: TGTGCCAGCAGTGGGGGGAGCACAGATACGCAGTATTTT. Its protein product is CASSGGSTDTQYF.

The chain uses TRBV5-1 and TRBJ2-7, with TRBD1 matching over 10 bases. Trimming removed 4 bases from V and 9 bases from J; junction bases left unmatched: 13. The CDR3 loop spans 15 amino acids. Germline assignment: CDR1 SGHRS and CDR2 YFSETQ. CDR3 sequence: CASSIPGTGALGQYF. In DNA, the CDR3 is TGCGCCAGCAGCATCCCCGGGACAGGGGCGTTGGGGCAGTACTTC.

The V gene is TRBV2, the J gene TRBJ2-7, with D perhaps TRBD2 (5 bases). CDR3 size: 15 residues. Per germline, CDR1 SNHLY and CDR2 FYNNEI. V gave up 6 bases and J gave up 4 bases, with 19 bases separating them. CDR3 protein: CASSLVPGKEYEQYF. The CDR3 DNA sequence: TGTGCCAGCAGCTTAGTCCCGGGGAAGGAATACGAGCAGTACTTC. Supplemented by reference TRBV2 and TRBJ2-7, the full variable domain reads EPEVTQTPSHQVTQMGQEVILRCVPISNHLYFYWYRQILGQKVEFLVSFYNNEISEKSEIFDDQFSVERPDGSNFTLKIRSTKLEDSAMYFCASSLVPGKEYEQYFGPGTRLTVT.

The CDR3 sequence: CASSLVGEAFF. CDR3 nucleotide sequence: TGTGCCAGCAGCTTAGTCGGTGAAGCTTTCTTT. The chain employs TRBV11-2 and TRBJ1-1; D gene unclear. Germline V lookup: CDR1 SGHAT, CDR2 FQNNGV. V lost 1 base to trimming and J lost 7 bases, with 4 bases between them. This CDR3 has 11 residues.

The sample holds a few counts of this clone. This chain connects TRBV2 to TRBJ2-3; D gene uncertain. The V and J ends lost 7 bases and 0 bases respectively, with 11 bases between them. Germline CDR1 is SNHLY and CDR2 is FYNNEI. This CDR3 region has 14 residues. The CDR3 reads CASKKEPSTDTQYF. Written as DNA, the CDR3 is TGTGCCAGCAAAAAGGAGCCTAGCACAGATACGCAGTATTTT.

The rearrangement uses TRBV7-3 and TRBJ2-3, with D perhaps matching TRBD2 (5 bases). Trimming removed 2 bases from V and 2 bases from J, with 11 bases in between. Per the germline V gene, CDR1 is SGHTA and CDR2 is FQGTGA. CDR3 length: 15 residues. The DNA of the CDR3 is TGTGCCAGCAGCTTAGGTCTAGCCTACACAGATACGCAGTATTTT. It encodes CASSLGLAYTDTQYF. Full variable domain (outside the CDR3, taken from reference TRBV7-3 and TRBJ2-3): GAGVSQTPSNKVTEKGKYVELRCDPISGHTALYWYRQSLGQGPEFLIYFQGTGAADDSGLPNDRFFAVRPEGSVSTLKIQRTERGDSAVYLCASSLGLAYTDTQYFGPGTRLTVL.

This clone was recorded only once. The rearrangement joins TRBV27 to TRBJ1-5; D is ambiguous. Germline CDR1 and CDR2: MNHEY and SMNVEV (reference sequence). This CDR3 has 17 amino acids. V was pared by 2 bases and J by 0 bases, with 14 bases between. The CDR3 coding sequence is TGTGCCAGCAGTTTACTCGGTGGATTTAATAGCAATCAGCCCCAGCATTTT. Encoded protein: CASSLLGGFNSNQPQHF.

This clone has only a few counts. The chain joins TRBV18 to TRBJ2-7, with no clear D. Germline V gene lookup returns CDR1 KGHSH and CDR2 LQKENI. Trimming pared 5 bases from V and 0 bases from J, leaving 14 bases between. This CDR3 contains 15 residues. The CDR3 nucleotides read TGTGCCAGCTCAGCCTCCGGGTCGACCTCCTACGAGCAGTACTTC. It is translated as CASSASGSTSYEQYF. Variable domain in full (rest from reference TRBV18 and TRBJ2-7): NAGVMQNPRHLVRRRGQEARLRCSPMKGHSHVYWYRQLPEEGLKFMVYLQKENIIDESGMPKERFSAEFPKEGPSILRIQQVVRGDSAAYFCASSASGSTSYEQYFGPGTRLTVT.

The rearrangement uses TRBV7-9 and TRBJ1-2; D might be TRBD1 (5 bases). Germline CDR1 is SEHNR and CDR2 is FQNEAQ (reference sequence). Deletions cut 4 bases from V and 13 bases from J, with 13 bases between. This CDR3 contains 11 residues. DNA for the CDR3: TGTGCCAGCAGCTACCAGGGTAATGGCACCTTC. Its translation: CASSYQGNGTF.

The gene calls are TRBV9 and TRBJ1-2, with D possibly TRBD1 on 5 matching bases. V shed 0 bases and J shed 6 bases, with 15 bases lying between them. The CDR3 is 15 amino acids. CDR1 SGDLS and CDR2 YYNGEE come from the germline V gene. CDR3 in DNA: TGTGCCAGCAGCGTAGCTGTGGGTTTAGGGGATGGCTACACCTTC. Its protein product is CASSVAVGLGDGYTF.

The chain joins TRBV7-8 to TRBJ1-6; no clear D gene. CDR3 length: 16 amino acids. The ends were cut back, 6 bases at V and 2 bases at J, with 14 bases in the middle. In germline, CDR1 is SGHVS, CDR2 FQNEAQ. The CDR3 sequence: CASRKDPRTYNSPLHF. CDR3 coding DNA: TGTGCCAGCAGAAAAGACCCTCGGACCTATAATTCACCCCTCCACTTT.

The chain is built from TRBV10-2 and TRBJ2-1; 7 nucleotides agree with TRBD1. This CDR3 has 15 residues. V lost 0 bases to trimming and J lost 7 bases; unmatched junction nucleotides: 6. Per the germline V gene, CDR1 is WSHSY and CDR2 is SAAADI. The CDR3 sequence: CASSESRQGRNEQFF. The CDR3 coding sequence is TGCGCCAGCAGTGAGTCGCGACAGGGAAGAAATGAGCAGTTCTTC.

The J gene is TRBJ2-7, the V gene TRBV29-1; perhaps TRBD1 as D (6 bases). With 7 bases removed from V and 8 bases from J, the gap between germline ends came to 18 bases. CDR1 is SQVTM, CDR2 ANQGSEA, per germline. The length of the CDR3 is 12 residues. The chain's CDR3 is CSGLRQGSQQYF. CDR3 coding DNA: TGCAGCGGGCTGCGGCAGGGGAGCCAGCAGTACTTC.

This clone is categorized as medium-sized (0.01 to 0.1%). The chain employs TRBV6-4 and TRBJ1-6, with D tentatively TRBD1 (5 bases). The CDR3 has 14 amino acids. Germline CDR1 and CDR2: MRHNA and SNTAGT. V shed 3 bases and J shed 7 bases, with 10 bases lying between them. In nucleotides, the CDR3 is TGTGCCAGCAGTGATAAAGGGGAGAATTCACCCCTCCACTTT. It is translated as CASSDKGENSPLHF.

The chain links TRBV29-1 to TRBJ2-5; 7 positions agree with TRBD2. The CDR3 is 12 amino acids. The germline CDR1 and CDR2 sequences are SQVTM and ANQGSEA. Losses at the gene ends were 3 bases for V and 5 bases for J; bases not matched to a gene: 3. The CDR3 reads CSVDGGVETQYF. CDR3 DNA: TGCAGCGTTGATGGGGGGGTGGAGACCCAGTACTTC.

The chain combines TRBV9 with TRBJ1-3; possibly TRBD1 for D (6 bases). V lost 0 bases, J lost 4 bases, and 8 bases lay in between. This CDR3 is 14 amino acids long. The V gene's germline CDR1 is SGDLS and CDR2 YYNGEE. The CDR3 here is CASSVEGVGNTIYF. In DNA form, the CDR3 reads TGTGCCAGCAGCGTAGAGGGGGTAGGAAACACCATATATTTT.

The rearrangement uses TRBV12-5 and TRBJ1-5, with D perhaps matching TRBD1 (5 bases). Trimming cost V 10 bases and J 2 bases, with 15 bases left between them. From germline, CDR1 is LGHNT and CDR2 FRNRAP. The CDR3 covers 14 residues. CDR3 bases: TGTGCTACCTGGGGGGGGAAGGGCAATCAGCCCCAGCATTTT. It codes for CATWGGKGNQPQHF.

The V gene is TRBV7-9, the J gene TRBJ2-5, with 11 bases matching TRBD1. V gave up 5 bases and J gave up 4 bases; unmatched junction bases: 3. CDR1 and CDR2 (germline): SEHNR, FQNEAQ (reference sequence). The length of the CDR3 is 14 residues. DNA of the CDR3: TGTGCCAGCAGCCAGGACAGGGGGCGAGAGACCCAGTACTTC. Protein: CASSQDRGRETQYF.

The chain combines TRBV6-1 with TRBJ2-4; D gene ambiguous. CDR1 and CDR2 (germline): MNHNS, SASEGT. The CDR3 is 17 residues long. With 2 bases removed from V and 1 base from J, the gap between germline ends came to 15 bases. The CDR3 nucleotides read TGTGCCAGCAGTGAACAAGGGCTTGTGATGGCCAAAAACATTCAGTACTTC. It translates to CASSEQGLVMAKNIQYF.

The chain uses TRBV19 and TRBJ1-1; D ambiguous. CDR3 length: 13 amino acids. The germline V gene encodes CDR1 LNHDA and CDR2 SQIVND (reference sequence). Trimming shortened V by 10 bases and J by 1 base, and 13 bases separated the two germline ends. The CDR3 region has the DNA TGTGCCACTAACGTGGGCCCGAACACTGAAGCTTTCTTT. Protein sequence: CATNVGPNTEAFF.

This clone was picked up one time. The rearrangement links TRBV30 to TRBJ1-2; TRBD1 might be the D (6 bases). The CDR3 has 17 residues. V was pared by 4 bases and J by 0 bases, with 21 bases between. From germline, CDR1 is GTSNPN and CDR2 SVGIG (reference sequence). CDR3 sequence: CAWNPDSPKLANYGYTF. The CDR3, as DNA: TGTGCCTGGAACCCGGACAGCCCAAAATTAGCTAACTATGGCTACACCTTC.

The chain employs TRBV5-1 and TRBJ1-1; D perhaps matches TRBD1 (6 bases). This CDR3 is 16 amino acids long. Trimming took 0 bases from V and 1 from J, leaving 13 bases between them. The V gene's germline CDR1 is SGHRS and CDR2 YFSETQ. CDR3 coding DNA: TGCGCCAGCAGCTTGGGCCCGGGACAACAGAACACTGAAGCTTTCTTT. As protein: CASSLGPGQQNTEAFF. The full variable domain, with the rest looked up from reference TRBV5-1 and TRBJ1-1, is KAGVTQTPRYLIKTRGQQVTLSCSPISGHRSVSWYQQTPGQGLQFLFEYFSETQRNKGNFPGRFSGRQFSNSRSEMNVSTLELGDSALYLCASSLGPGQQNTEAFFGQGTRLTVV.

The chain employs TRBV28 and TRBJ2-7; possibly TRBD1 for D (6 bases). Germline V lookup: CDR1 MDHEN, CDR2 SYDVKM. The CDR3 is 16 amino acids. The V and J ends lost 5 bases and 5 bases respectively, with 22 bases between them. The CDR3 spells CASSPTPQGRGHEQYF. CDR3 sequence (DNA): TGTGCCAGCAGTCCAACCCCACAGGGCAGGGGCCACGAGCAGTACTTC.

The V and J genes are TRBV19 and TRBJ2-5, with D possibly being TRBD1 (6 bases). This CDR3 has 14 amino acids. CDR1 is LNHDA and CDR2 is SQIVND in the germline V gene (reference sequence). V was clipped by 6 bases and J by 5 bases, with 16 bases between them. The CDR3 region is CASSLTGMWETQYF. The DNA of the CDR3 is TGTGCCAGTAGCCTTACAGGGATGTGGGAGACCCAGTACTTC.

The V call is TRBV7-9, the J call TRBJ1-5, with 8 positions matching TRBD1. The CDR3 consists of 15 residues. Germline V gene sequence: CDR1 SEHNR, CDR2 FQNEAQ (reference sequence). Unmatched junction bases numbered 7, after V lost 3 bases and J lost 6 bases. The CDR3 loop is CASSFGQGVGQPQHF. For the CDR3, the DNA is TGTGCCAGCAGCTTTGGACAGGGAGTAGGTCAGCCCCAGCATTTT.